This TCR beta chain was identified during a study of shared T cell receptors in the human thymus. After removal of 6 bases from V and 3 bases from J, the junction contained 14 bases not matched to a gene. CDR3 size: 16 residues. Germline loops: CDR1 MDHEN, CDR2 SYDVKM. The data were produced by immunoSEQ multiplex PCR, yet TCRdb's version contains in-frame clones alone and is incomplete. The sample has around 68,000 clones, roughly 96% seen once. The TCR comes from a human donor. Material: thymocytes. J is TRBJ2-7 and V is TRBV28, with TRBD1 identical over 7 bases. The DNA for the CDR3 is TGTGCCAGCAGACCGCCCGACAGGGTTGGAGGCTACGAGCAGTACTTC. Encoded protein: CASRPPDRVGGYEQYF. Complete variable domain (other parts from reference TRBV28 and TRBJ2-7): DVKVTQSSRYLVKRTGEKVFLECVQDMDHENMFWYRQDPGLGLRLIYFSYDVKMKEKGDIPEGYSVSREKKERFSLILESASTNQTSMYLCASRPPDRVGGYEQYFGPGTRLTVT.